This T cell receptor beta chain is drawn from a study of T cells in localized non-small cell lung cancer. Assay used: immunoSEQ multiplex PCR; TCRdb lists only in-frame clones, some missing. The repertoire holds 25,000 to 30,000 clones, with 85% to 95% as singletons. The source was peripheral blood, collected before any cancer treatment. The clonotype originates from a female donor at least 60 years old with stage I lung adenocarcinoma.

The CDR3 here is CASSKPTSVSEQFF. CDR3 DNA sequence: TGTGCCAGCAGTAAACCCACTAGCGTTTCTGAGCAGTTCTTC. The J gene is TRBJ2-1, the V gene TRBV28, with 7 bases that match TRBD2. V lost 5 bases to trimming and J lost 9 bases; unmatched junction nucleotides: 10. The CDR3 consists of 14 residues. Looked up from germline, CDR1 is MDHEN and CDR2 is SYDVKM.